One sample yielded the 32 T cell receptor beta chains listed below, sequenced in a study of graft-versus-host responses after intestinal transplantation. No antigens are known for them. Some clones are missing from TCRdb's copy, which holds only in-frame ones; the method was immunoSEQ multiplex PCR. Of tens of thousands of clones in the sample, 89% were seen once. This material consisted of unstimulated CD4+ T cells sorted from spleen or lymph node cells, taken before transplant. These receptors all come from a human donor who was the organ donor for an intestinal transplant.

The rearrangement joins TRBV28 to TRBJ2-1; TRBD2 agrees at 10 bases. CDR1 MDHEN and CDR2 SYDVKM come from the germline V gene. This CDR3 region has 14 residues. V shed 6 bases and J 9 bases; nucleotides not matched to a gene: 8. In nucleotides, the CDR3 is TGTGCCAGCAGCGTAGCGGGAGGCCTGAGTGAGCAGTTCTTC. Protein sequence: CASSVAGGLSEQFF.

The chain is built from TRBV30 and TRBJ1-2; D not certain. In germline, CDR1 is GTSNPN, CDR2 SVGIG (reference sequence). The CDR3 contains 14 residues. Trimming left V 4 bases short and J 0 bases short, with 12 bases between. Here the CDR3 reads CAWNDPGTNYGYTF. CDR3 sequence (DNA): TGTGCCTGGAACGATCCCGGGACTAACTATGGCTACACCTTC.

This clone was counted only a few times. The CDR3 reads CASSQAALAQTYEQYF. The CDR3 nucleotides are TGCGCCAGCAGCCAAGCGGCACTAGCGCAAACCTACGAGCAGTACTTC. The chain combines TRBV4-1 with TRBJ2-7; 7 bases agree with TRBD2. With V trimmed by 1 base and J by 2 bases, 8 bases remained unmatched. The germline CDR1 and CDR2 sequences are MGHRA and YSYEKL. The CDR3 contains 16 residues.

The chain employs TRBV2 and TRBJ1-5, with a weak D call TRBD1 (6 bases). The germline CDR1 and CDR2 sequences are SNHLY and FYNNEI. This CDR3 is 16 amino acids long. V shed 3 bases and J shed 0 bases, with 12 bases lying between them. The CDR3 loop is CASSDSGGYSNQPQHF. DNA of the CDR3: TGTGCCAGCAGTGATTCGGGGGGCTATAGCAATCAGCCCCAGCATTTT.

The gene calls are TRBV6-1 and TRBJ2-1, with 11 bases lining up with TRBD2. Germline V gene lookup returns CDR1 MNHNS and CDR2 SASEGT. Trimming at V came to 7 bases and at J to 4 bases, leaving 6 bases not matched to a gene. The CDR3 extends over 15 amino acids. The CDR3 sequence: CASKGLAGGYNEQFF. The CDR3 coding sequence is TGTGCCAGCAAGGGTCTAGCGGGGGGATACAATGAGCAGTTCTTC.

The chain is built from TRBV12-5 and TRBJ2-1; no clear D. CDR3 size: 12 residues. Between the trimmed V and J ends, which lost 3 bases and 6 bases, there was a span of 6 bases. In germline, CDR1 is LGHNT, CDR2 FRNRAP. CDR3 region: CASGLAFNEQFF. In DNA, the CDR3 is TGTGCTAGTGGTTTAGCTTTCAATGAGCAGTTCTTC.

This clone came up once. V and J are TRBV14 and TRBJ2-1; 11 nucleotides line up with TRBD2. J gave up 5 bases and V 4 bases, and 7 bases lay outside the gene matches. The length of the CDR3 is 16 residues. The germline V gene has CDR1 SGHDN and CDR2 FVKESK. DNA for the CDR3: TGTGCCAGCAGCCCATGGGGACTAGCGGCGAACAATGAGCAGTTCTTC. Its protein is CASSPWGLAANNEQFF.

This clone was seen only a few times. The genes are TRBV11-3 and TRBJ2-3; 8 bases line up with TRBD2. Trimming cost V 0 bases and J 8 bases; bases outside gene matches: 7. There are 15 residues in the CDR3. Germline V lookup: CDR1 SGHNT, CDR2 YENEEA. The CDR3 nucleotides read TGTGCCAGCAGCTTAGACGGGACCGGGAGGGGTACGCAGTATTTT. Translation gives CASSLDGTGRGTQYF.

The J gene is TRBJ2-7, the V gene TRBV10-3; 8 bases fit TRBD2. The V segment lost 9 bases and the J segment 3 bases; nucleotides outside the gene matches: 4. CDR1 is ENHRY, CDR2 SYGVKD, per germline. CDR3 length: 12 residues. CDR3 coding DNA: TGTGCCATTTCGGGAGGGGGCTACGAGCAGTACTTC. Translation: CAISGGGYEQYF.

This chain joins TRBV4-1 and TRBJ2-1; 8 positions match TRBD2. After removal of 1 base from V and 7 bases from J, the junction contained 6 bases not matched to a gene. The CDR3 loop spans 15 amino acids. Germline values: CDR1 MGHRA, CDR2 YSYEKL. The chain's CDR3 is CASSQGAGVANEQFF. DNA of the CDR3: TGCGCCAGCAGCCAAGGAGCGGGAGTGGCTAATGAGCAGTTCTTC.

The rearrangement joins TRBV28 to TRBJ1-3; TRBD1 aligns across 7 bases. V lost 8 bases, J lost 3 bases, and 10 bases stayed unmatched. CDR3 length: 15 residues. Germline V lookup: CDR1 MDHEN, CDR2 SYDVKM. The CDR3 coding sequence is TGTGCCAGCTCCCCCTACAGGGGCGATGGAAACACCATATATTTT. Protein product: CASSPYRGDGNTIYF.

Remarks on this clone: The same CDR3 is also encoded by other DNA sequences in this sample. V usage is TRBV30 and J usage is TRBJ1-1, with D hard to call. V lost 2 bases, J lost 1 base, and 5 bases lay in between. This CDR3 comprises 12 residues. Germline V gene sequence: CDR1 GTSNPN, CDR2 SVGIG (reference sequence). The CDR3, as DNA: TGTGCCTGGAGTTTATGGAACACTGAAGCTTTCTTT. It encodes CAWSLWNTEAFF.

This rearrangement joins TRBV19 to TRBJ2-1; 11 bases are shared with TRBD2. CDR1 and CDR2 (germline): LNHDA, SQIVND (reference sequence). The CDR3 covers 16 residues. Trimming cost V 2 bases and J 6 bases; bases outside gene matches: 6. Here the CDR3 DNA reads TGTGCCAGTAGTATACTTAGGACTAGCGGGTCCAATGAGCAGTTCTTC. It translates to CASSILRTSGSNEQFF.

The rearrangement joins TRBV18 to TRBJ2-7; no clear D. Between the trimmed V and J ends, which lost 5 bases and 4 bases, there was a span of 12 bases. The CDR3 covers 13 residues. Germline lookup yields CDR1 KGHSH and CDR2 LQKENI. The CDR3 region has the DNA TGTGCCAGCTCAAACCTCCCGGGTTACGAGCAGTACTTC. Protein: CASSNLPGYEQYF. The full variable domain, in which reference TRBV18 and TRBJ2-7 provide the parts outside the CDR3, is NAGVMQNPRHLVRRRGQEARLRCSPMKGHSHVYWYRQLPEEGLKFMVYLQKENIIDESGMPKERFSAEFPKEGPSILRIQQVVRGDSAAYFCASSNLPGYEQYFGPGTRLTVT.

The chain combines TRBV19 with TRBJ2-1, with 11 bases fitting TRBD1. This CDR3 comprises 15 residues. The germline CDR1 and CDR2 sequences are LNHDA and SQIVND (reference sequence). Trimming removed 5 bases from V and 8 bases from J; junction bases left unmatched: 8. Here the CDR3 DNA reads TGTGCCAGTAGTGGGGGACAGGGGGTGTGGGATGAGCAGTTCTTC. It is translated as CASSGGQGVWDEQFF.

This rearrangement joins TRBV30 to TRBJ1-2, with 11 positions matching TRBD1. The germline V gene encodes CDR1 GTSNPN and CDR2 SVGIG (reference sequence). Trimming at V came to 1 base and at J to 4 bases, leaving 5 bases not matched to a gene. CDR3 length: 15 amino acids. In DNA, the CDR3 is TGTGCCTGGAGTGCGAGGACAGGGGGCGCCTATGGCTACACCTTC. Residues: CAWSARTGGAYGYTF.

The V gene is TRBV11-2, the J gene TRBJ2-2; D is perhaps TRBD2 (6 bases). V was cut by 5 bases and J by 4 bases, with 23 bases left in between. Germline V gene sequence: CDR1 SGHAT, CDR2 FQNNGV. The CDR3 has 18 amino acids. The DNA for the CDR3 is TGTGCCAGCAGCCCATTCCTAGAATGGCTCGGGGGCACCGGGGAGCTGTTTTTT. As protein: CASSPFLEWLGGTGELFF.

This chain connects TRBV4-1 to TRBJ2-7, with TRBD2 matching over 12 bases. The V gene's germline CDR1 is MGHRA and CDR2 YSYEKL. The CDR3 runs 18 residues. V lost 4 bases, J lost 2 bases, and 12 bases stayed unmatched. The CDR3 is CASSLGLAGGLNPYEQYF. The CDR3, as DNA: TGCGCCAGCAGCCTAGGGCTAGCGGGAGGGTTGAACCCCTACGAGCAGTACTTC.

The chain couples TRBV28 to TRBJ2-7, with TRBD1 matching over 12 bases. This CDR3 is 18 amino acids long. Per germline, CDR1 MDHEN and CDR2 SYDVKM. The J segment lost 2 bases and the V segment lost 6 bases, leaving 14 bases of the junction unmatched. This CDR3 is CASSPDATRDRGPYEQYF. The CDR3 DNA is TGTGCCAGCAGCCCGGACGCCACCCGGGACAGGGGGCCCTACGAGCAGTACTTC. The complete variable domain, with remaining parts taken from reference TRBV28 and TRBJ2-7, reads DVKVTQSSRYLVKRTGEKVFLECVQDMDHENMFWYRQDPGLGLRLIYFSYDVKMKEKGDIPEGYSVSREKKERFSLILESASTNQTSMYLCASSPDATRDRGPYEQYFGPGTRLTVT.

This clone was counted a single time. The rearrangement links TRBV18 to TRBJ1-4; D is unclear. Germline V gene lookup returns CDR1 KGHSH and CDR2 LQKENI. The CDR3 extends over 14 amino acids. V was cut by 2 bases and J by 11 bases, with 15 bases left in between. The CDR3 sequence: CASSPADSIEKLFF. DNA for the CDR3: TGTGCCAGCTCACCAGCAGACTCTATCGAGAAACTGTTTTTT.

The CDR3 DNA follows: TGTGCCAGCAGCCTTAGCGGGGGCTATACGCAGTATTTT. This translates into CASSLSGGYTQYF. This chain uses TRBV5-4 with TRBJ2-3; 9 nucleotides align to TRBD2. There are 13 residues in the CDR3. Germline trimming cut 4 bases from V and 7 bases from J; bases unmatched to any gene: 4. Germline V gene sequence: CDR1 SGHNT, CDR2 YYREEE (reference sequence).

This clone showed up just once. The J gene is TRBJ2-3, the V gene TRBV7-8; tentative D call: TRBD2 (6 bases). The germline gives CDR1 SGHVS, CDR2 FQNEAQ. This CDR3 is 16 amino acids long. Trimming took 1 base from V and 0 from J, leaving 11 bases between them. The CDR3 spells CASSLDLAISTDTQYF. For the CDR3, the DNA is TGTGCCAGCAGCTTAGATCTAGCGATTAGCACAGATACGCAGTATTTT.

CDR3 amino acids: CASSSIPGLEAFF. The CDR3 DNA sequence: TGTGCCAGCAGTTCAATTCCGGGACTAGAGGCTTTCTTT. This sequence joins TRBV6-6 and TRBJ1-1, with D maybe TRBD1 (5 bases). This CDR3 has 13 residues. Trimming took off 4 bases at V and 11 bases at J, with 17 bases between the two ends. Per the germline V gene, CDR1 is MNHNY and CDR2 is SVGAGI (reference sequence).

The chain joins TRBV4-1 to TRBJ2-3; 8 nucleotides line up with TRBD2. Per the germline V gene, CDR1 is MGHRA and CDR2 is YSYEKL. The CDR3 consists of 17 residues. Unmatched junction bases numbered 13, after V lost 4 bases and J lost 4 bases. DNA of the CDR3: TGCGCCAGCAGCCCCAGCTTCGTAGCGGGAAACGCAGATACGCAGTATTTT. Residues: CASSPSFVAGNADTQYF.

This chain joins TRBV5-8 and TRBJ1-1, with TRBD1 identical over 8 bases. This CDR3 has 15 amino acids. Unmatched junction bases numbered 7, after V lost 5 bases and J lost 1 base. CDR1 SGHTS and CDR2 YDEGEE come from the germline V gene. The CDR3 here is CASRIQGAGNTEAFF. The CDR3 nucleotides are TGTGCCAGCAGAATTCAGGGGGCGGGGAACACTGAAGCTTTCTTT.

The J gene is TRBJ1-2, the V gene TRBV5-1; 9 bases fit TRBD1. V lost 4 bases and J lost 7; bases outside the gene matches: 11. The CDR3 covers 15 residues. Germline CDR1 SGHRS, CDR2 YFSETQ. The CDR3 nucleotides read TGCGCCAGCAGCCCCGGGGACAGGGTCGTCTCTGGCTACACCTTC. Residues: CASSPGDRVVSGYTF. Filled out from reference TRBV5-1 and TRBJ1-2, the complete variable domain reads KAGVTQTPRYLIKTRGQQVTLSCSPISGHRSVSWYQQTPGQGLQFLFEYFSETQRNKGNFPGRFSGRQFSNSRSEMNVSTLELGDSALYLCASSPGDRVVSGYTFGSGTRLTVV.

This clone turned up a few times. The chain has TRBV5-1 and TRBJ2-7, with 10 bases that match TRBD1. Per germline, CDR1 SGHRS and CDR2 YFSETQ. The CDR3 covers 14 residues. V lost 3 bases, J lost 5 bases, and 5 bases stayed unmatched. The DNA for the CDR3 is TGCGCCAGCAGCTGGGAGGGGACAGGGGACGAGCAGTACTTC. Its translation is CASSWEGTGDEQYF.

J is TRBJ2-1 and V is TRBV7-6; the D is unclear. Germline CDR1 and CDR2: SGHVS and FNYEAQ. This CDR3 comprises 13 residues. The V and J ends lost 8 bases and 0 bases respectively, with 8 bases between them. CDR3 nucleotide sequence: TGTGCCAGCGACTCCTGCTCCTACAATGAGCAGTTCTTC. It specifies CASDSCSYNEQFF.

J is TRBJ1-4 and V is TRBV7-3; D is unclear. Germline CDR1 reads SGHTA; CDR2 reads FQGTGA. The CDR3 totals 17 residues. Trimming stripped 3 bases from V and 2 bases from J, with 16 bases between. The CDR3 bases are TGTGCCAGCAGCTTTTATCCGGGGAGAGACACTAATGAAAAACTGTTTTTT. Amino acid sequence: CASSFYPGRDTNEKLFF.

The rearrangement links TRBV29-1 to TRBJ1-1; maybe TRBD1 (5 bases). Trimming removed 0 bases from V and 3 bases from J, with 11 bases in between. Germline V CDR1 and CDR2: SQVTM, ANQGSEA. CDR3 length equals 14 residues. Written as DNA, the CDR3 is TGCAGCGTTGAAGATCTGAAGGGGCACACTGAAGCTTTCTTT. It encodes CSVEDLKGHTEAFF.

CDR3 sequence reads: CASSLAGGDEKLFF. In DNA, the CDR3 is TGTGCCAGCAGTTTAGCGGGGGGCGACGAAAAACTGTTTTTT. The chain is built from TRBV28 and TRBJ1-4, with a tentative D call TRBD1 (6 bases). The CDR3 extends over 14 amino acids. Germline CDR1 MDHEN, CDR2 SYDVKM. V was trimmed by 2 bases and J by 8 bases, leaving 12 bases between them.

The chain recombines TRBV29-1 with TRBJ2-3; D uncertain. This CDR3 region has 12 residues. Germline V gene sequence: CDR1 SQVTM, CDR2 ANQGSEA. The germline V and J ends were trimmed by 6 bases and 3 bases, with 10 bases remaining between them. Written as DNA, the CDR3 is TGCAGCGTAGGCGAGCGAACAGATACGCAGTATTTT. Translation: CSVGERTDTQYF.